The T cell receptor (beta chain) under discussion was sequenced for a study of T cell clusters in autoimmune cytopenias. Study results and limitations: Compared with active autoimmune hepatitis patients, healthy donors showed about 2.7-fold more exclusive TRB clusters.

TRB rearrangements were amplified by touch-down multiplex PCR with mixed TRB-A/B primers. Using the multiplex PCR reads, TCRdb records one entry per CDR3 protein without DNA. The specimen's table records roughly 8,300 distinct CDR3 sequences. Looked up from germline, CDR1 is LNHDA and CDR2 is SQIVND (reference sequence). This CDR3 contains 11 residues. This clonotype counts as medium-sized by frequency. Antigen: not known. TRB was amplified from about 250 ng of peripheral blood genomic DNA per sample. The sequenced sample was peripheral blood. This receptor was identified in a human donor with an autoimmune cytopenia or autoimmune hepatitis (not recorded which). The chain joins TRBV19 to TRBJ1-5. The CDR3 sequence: CASGVNQPQHF. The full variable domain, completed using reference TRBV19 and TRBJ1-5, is DGGITQSPKYLFRKEGQNVTLSCEQNLNHDAMYWYRQDPGQGLRLIYYSQIVNDFQKGDIAEGYSVSREKKESFPLTVTSAQKNPTAFYLCASGVNQPQHFGDGTRLSIL.